What follows are 21 T cell receptor beta chains derived from one specimen sequenced in a study of identical twins. Via MiXCR, TCRdb re-called the 5' RACE reads, giving one row per CDR3 protein. The repertoire holds approximately 250,000 distinct CDR3 sequences, with approximately 7.1% as singletons. The same data also went into a second study, on T cells expressing NK-cell markers.

Sequenced material: CD8+ T cells sorted from blood. These receptors originate from a woman between 18 and 29 years old in good health.

As DNA, the CDR3 is TGTGCCAGCTCACCACCGGGACAGGAAGCTTTCTTT. This encodes CASSPPGQEAFF. The gene calls are TRBV18 and TRBJ1-1; 7 bases match TRBD1. Germline CDR1 and CDR2: KGHSH and LQKENI. This CDR3 contains 12 residues. V was clipped by 0 bases and J by 8 bases; unmatched bases: 0.

This clonotype was found a few times. The J gene is TRBJ1-5, the V gene TRBV7-8; D gene unclear. Germline lookup yields CDR1 SGHVS and CDR2 FQNEAQ. The V end was cut by 5 bases, the J end by 6 bases, with 14 bases between. CDR3 length: 14 residues. DNA for the CDR3: TGTGCCAGCAGCCCCAGGCCCCTTGGTCAGCCCCAGCATTTT. It encodes CASSPRPLGQPQHF.

This chain links TRBV7-2 with TRBJ1-1; D is possibly TRBD1 (6 bases). Germline V CDR1 and CDR2: SGHTA, FQGNSA. The CDR3 spans 15 residues. Trimming took off 5 bases at V and 2 bases at J, with 15 bases between the two ends. Written as DNA, the CDR3 is TGTGCCAGCAGCCTAGGGGACACATTAAACACTGAAGCTTTCTTT. This sequence encodes CASSLGDTLNTEAFF.

This clonotype has just a few counts. The chain couples TRBV6-2 or TRBV6-3 to TRBJ1-2, with 8 bases aligning to TRBD1. V lost 6 bases to trimming and J lost 7 bases; unmatched junction nucleotides: 10. CDR1 is MNHEY, CDR2 SVGEGT, per germline. This CDR3 is 14 amino acids long. CDR3 protein: CASSNPSGTGGYTF. The CDR3, as DNA: TGTGCCAGCAGCAACCCTTCCGGGACAGGTGGCTACACCTTC.

There are a few counts of this clonotype. CDR3 loop: CASSLGTTDTQYF. The DNA for the CDR3 is TGTGCCAGCAGCTTAGGAACCACAGATACGCAGTATTTT. The chain carries TRBV11-2 and TRBJ2-3; D not resolved. The germline V gene has CDR1 SGHAT and CDR2 FQNNGV. The CDR3 length is 13 residues. The V and J ends lost 1 base and 2 bases respectively, with 4 bases between them.

The table lists this clonotype with a few counts. The chain employs TRBV7-8 and TRBJ2-2; a weak D match, TRBD2 (6 bases). In germline, CDR1 is SGHVS, CDR2 FQNEAQ. Deletions cut 4 bases from V and 1 base from J, with 16 bases between. The CDR3 has 17 amino acids. CDR3 sequence: CASSYPRGSGNTGELFF. CDR3 nucleotide sequence: TGTGCCAGCAGCTATCCCCGCGGTAGCGGGAACACCGGGGAGCTGTTTTTT.

This clonotype came up a few times. The V gene is TRBV9, the J gene TRBJ2-7; D could derive from TRBD1 or TRBD2 (5 bases each). CDR1 SGDLS and CDR2 YYNGEE come from the germline V gene. Between the trimmed V and J ends, which lost 0 bases and 3 bases, there was a span of 7 bases. The CDR3 runs to 13 residues. The chain's CDR3 is CASSVGDVYEQYF. In DNA form, the CDR3 reads TGTGCCAGCAGCGTAGGGGACGTCTACGAGCAGTACTTC.

This clonotype was picked up many times. The chain carries TRBV12-3 or TRBV12-4 and TRBJ2-7, with 8 bases aligning to TRBD1. The CDR3 runs to 17 residues. V gave up 5 bases and J gave up 2 bases; unmatched junction bases: 14. CDR3: CASSGGTGLQAPYEQYF. The CDR3 nucleotides read TGTGCCAGCAGTGGGGGGACAGGCTTACAAGCCCCCTACGAGCAGTACTTC.

In this sample, this clonotype turned up a few times. The chain is built from TRBV3-1 and TRBJ2-1, with D possibly matching TRBD1 (6 bases). With 4 bases removed from V and 5 bases from J, the gap between germline ends came to 12 bases. The CDR3 is made up of 14 amino acids. Germline V lookup: CDR1 LGHDT, CDR2 YNNKEL (reference sequence). The chain's CDR3 is CASSPGQTNNEQFF. The CDR3 bases are TGTGCCAGCAGCCCTGGACAGACCAACAATGAGCAGTTCTTC.

This clonotype turned up a few times. V is TRBV2 and J is TRBJ2-7; 10 bases map to TRBD2. V shed 7 bases and J 3 bases; nucleotides not matched to a gene: 3. Germline assignment: CDR1 SNHLY and CDR2 FYNNEI. The CDR3 is 13 residues long. The CDR3 bases are TGTGCCAGCACGTGGACTAGCGGCTACGAGCAGTACTTC. Residues: CASTWTSGYEQYF.

This clonotype was counted many times. The chain combines TRBV9 with TRBJ2-1, with TRBD2 identical over 9 bases. This CDR3 spans 17 amino acids. CDR1 is SGDLS and CDR2 is YYNGEE in the germline V gene. V dropped 3 bases and J dropped 5; count of bases not matched to a gene: 12. The DNA of the CDR3 is TGTGCCAGCAGCGGCAGGGGACAAGCGGGGGGTGACAATGAGCAGTTCTTC. Translating it yields CASSGRGQAGGDNEQFF.

This clonotype was counted between two and nine times. The chain combines TRBV9 with TRBJ1-2, with 9 nucleotides matching TRBD1. The V gene's germline CDR1 is SGDLS and CDR2 YYNGEE. Losses at the gene ends were 4 bases for V and 10 bases for J; bases not matched to a gene: 8. The CDR3 totals 13 residues. This chain's CDR3 is CASSPAGQGYYTF. CDR3 nucleotides: TGTGCCAGCAGCCCAGCGGGACAGGGATACTACACCTTC.

The chain has TRBV30 and TRBJ2-3, with 8 bases matching TRBD2. CDR3 length: 16 residues. V lost 3 bases and J lost 3; bases outside the gene matches: 11. Per the germline V gene, CDR1 is GTSNPN and CDR2 is SVGIG (reference sequence). The CDR3 loop reads CAWRKYSGIMTDTQYF. CDR3 nucleotide sequence: TGTGCCTGGAGGAAATATAGCGGGATCATGACAGATACGCAGTATTTT.

The chain joins TRBV12-3 or TRBV12-4 to TRBJ1-4, with 10 bases identical to TRBD1. This CDR3 has 20 residues. The ends lost 4 bases at V and 1 base at J; junction bases unmatched: 15. CDR3 amino acids: CASSSSILPGTGVTNEKLFF. For the CDR3, the DNA is TGTGCCAGCAGTTCGTCGATTCTTCCGGGGACAGGGGTAACTAATGAAAAACTGTTTTTT.

In this sample, this clonotype turned up many times. The V call is TRBV19, the J call TRBJ1-1; 10 bases align to TRBD1. Germline CDR1 reads LNHDA; CDR2 reads SQIVND (reference sequence). The ends lost 6 bases at V and 3 bases at J; junction bases unmatched: 4. The CDR3 extends over 14 amino acids. DNA of the CDR3: TGTGCCAGTAGGGGACAGGGGATTTACACTGAAGCTTTCTTT. The encoded protein is CASRGQGIYTEAFF.

This clonotype was seen more than once but under ten times. The V call is TRBV4-1, the J call TRBJ2-3; 9 nucleotides match TRBD1. This CDR3 is 16 amino acids long. V lost 3 bases, J lost 3 bases, and 7 bases stayed unmatched. Germline assignment: CDR1 MGHRA and CDR2 YSYEKL. The CDR3 region is CASSHPPDRGTDTQYF. The CDR3 DNA follows: TGCGCCAGCAGCCACCCCCCGGACAGGGGAACAGATACGCAGTATTTT.

The J gene is TRBJ1-5, the V gene TRBV6-5; D gene uncertain. This CDR3 contains 15 residues. V was cut by 0 bases and J by 0 bases, with 6 bases left in between. Germline V CDR1 and CDR2: MNHEY, SVGAGI. The CDR3 reads CASSYSVHSNQPQHF. Written as DNA, the CDR3 is TGTGCCAGCAGTTACTCCGTACATAGCAATCAGCCCCAGCATTTT.

This clonotype was picked up many times. The rearrangement links TRBV6-5 to TRBJ2-2; 9 bases fit TRBD1. Trimming cost V 2 bases and J 3 bases; bases outside gene matches: 1. This CDR3 is built from 15 residues. Germline values: CDR1 MNHEY, CDR2 SVGAGI. The CDR3 region has the DNA TGTGCCAGCAGTTACGGGGACAGGGACACCGGGGAGCTGTTTTTT. Its protein is CASSYGDRDTGELFF.

At least ten counts were recorded for this clonotype. The rearrangement uses TRBV5-1 and TRBJ2-3; TRBD2 matches at 7 bases. CDR1 is SGHRS, CDR2 YFSETQ, per germline. V was pared by 3 bases and J by 4 bases, with 11 bases of the junction left unmatched. CDR3 length: 16 residues. CDR3 protein: CASSSAVTSPADTQYF. The CDR3 DNA reads as TGCGCCAGCAGCTCGGCCGTGACTAGCCCCGCAGATACGCAGTATTTT.

The CDR3 DNA reads TGTGCCAGCAGCGTAGACTGGGGGGAGGGAGATACGCAGTATTTT. It codes for CASSVDWGEGDTQYF. This chain connects TRBV9 to TRBJ2-3; TRBD2 matches 7 bases. This CDR3 is 15 amino acids long. V dropped 0 bases and J dropped 5; count of bases not matched to a gene: 6. Germline CDR1 SGDLS, CDR2 YYNGEE.

This clonotype was detected many times. This chain uses TRBV12-3 or TRBV12-4 with TRBJ2-5; TRBD2 is a possible D gene (6 bases). Trimming took 3 bases from V and 5 from J, leaving 13 bases between them. This CDR3 spans 14 amino acids. The CDR3 DNA sequence: TGTGCCAGCAGTTTTGTCCTAGCGACGGAGACCCAGTACTTC. Its translation is CASSFVLATETQYF.